This T cell receptor beta chain was found in a study of T cells after yellow fever vaccination. Study results and caveats: Across the CD4 and CD8 compartments, a small share of clonotypes was present in both.

About this clonotype itself: The antigen remains unidentified.

The germline V gene has CDR1 LNHNV and CDR2 YYDKDF (reference sequence). Trimming left V 0 bases short and J 4 bases short, with 3 bases between. This CDR3 has 12 residues. Via MiXCR, TCRdb re-called the 5' RACE reads, giving one row per CDR3 protein. This sample has 200,000 to 300,000 distinct CDR3 sequences; 13% occur once, and the top ten carry less than 0.55%. The gene calls are TRBV15 and TRBJ2-5; no firm D call. Here the sequenced sample was CD4+ T cells sorted from PBMCs, taken 45 days after the yellow fever booster vaccination. The TCR originated in a man younger than 40 who received the YFV17D yellow fever vaccine. The CDR3 loop is CATSRETETQYF. In DNA, the CDR3 is TGTGCCACCAGCAGAGAGACAGAGACCCAGTACTTC.